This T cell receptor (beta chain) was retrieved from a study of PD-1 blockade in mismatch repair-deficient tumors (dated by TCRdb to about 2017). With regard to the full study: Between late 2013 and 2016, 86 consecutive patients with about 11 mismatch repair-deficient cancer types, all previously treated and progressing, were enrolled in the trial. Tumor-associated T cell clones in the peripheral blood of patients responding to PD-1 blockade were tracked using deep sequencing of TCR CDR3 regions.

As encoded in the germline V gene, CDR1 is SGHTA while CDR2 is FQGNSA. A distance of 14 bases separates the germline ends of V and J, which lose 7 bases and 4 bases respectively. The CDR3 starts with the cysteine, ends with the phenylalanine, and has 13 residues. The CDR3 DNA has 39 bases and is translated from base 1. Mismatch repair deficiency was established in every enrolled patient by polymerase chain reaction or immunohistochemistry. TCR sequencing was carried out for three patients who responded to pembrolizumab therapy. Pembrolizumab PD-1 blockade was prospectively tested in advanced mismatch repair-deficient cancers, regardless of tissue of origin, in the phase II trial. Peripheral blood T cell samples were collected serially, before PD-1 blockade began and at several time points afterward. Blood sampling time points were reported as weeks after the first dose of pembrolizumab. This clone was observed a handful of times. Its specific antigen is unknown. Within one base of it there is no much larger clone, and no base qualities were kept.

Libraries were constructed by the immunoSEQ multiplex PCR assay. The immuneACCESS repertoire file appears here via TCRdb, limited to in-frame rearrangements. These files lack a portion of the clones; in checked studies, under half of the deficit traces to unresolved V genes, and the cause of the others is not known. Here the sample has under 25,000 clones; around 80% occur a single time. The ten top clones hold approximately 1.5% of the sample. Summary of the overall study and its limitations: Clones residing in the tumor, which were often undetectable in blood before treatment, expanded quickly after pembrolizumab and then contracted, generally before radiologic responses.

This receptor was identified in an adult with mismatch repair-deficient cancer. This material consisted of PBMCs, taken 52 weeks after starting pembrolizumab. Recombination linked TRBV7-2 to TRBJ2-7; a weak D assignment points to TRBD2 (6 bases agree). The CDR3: CASTLSLAYEQYF. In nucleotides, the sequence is TGTGCCAGCACCCTCTCCCTAGCGTACGAGCAGTACTTC.